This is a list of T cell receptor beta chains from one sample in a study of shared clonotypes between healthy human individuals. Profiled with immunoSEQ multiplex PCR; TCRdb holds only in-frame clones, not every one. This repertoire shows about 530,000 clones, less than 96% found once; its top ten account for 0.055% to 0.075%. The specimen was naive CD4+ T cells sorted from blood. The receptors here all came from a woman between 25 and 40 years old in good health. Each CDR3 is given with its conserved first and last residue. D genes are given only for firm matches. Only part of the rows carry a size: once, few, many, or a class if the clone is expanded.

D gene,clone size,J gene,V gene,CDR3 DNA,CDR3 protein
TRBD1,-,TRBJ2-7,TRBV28,TGTGCCAGCAGCTCCGGACAGGGGCAGTATCGCGAGCAGTACTTC,CASSSGQGQYREQYF
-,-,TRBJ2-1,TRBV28,TGTGCCAGCAGCCCATACAGCTCCTACAATGAGCAGTTCTTC,CASSPYSSYNEQFF
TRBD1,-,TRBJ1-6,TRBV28,TGTGCCAGCACCCCGGGACAGCAGTATTCACCCCTCCACTTT,CASTPGQQYSPLHF
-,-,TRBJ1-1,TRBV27,TGTGCCAGCAGATCAAGAACCCTCCAGGCCAATGAAGCTTTCTTT,CASRSRTLQANEAFF
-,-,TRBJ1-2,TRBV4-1,TGCGCCAGCAGCCAAGTATCCCGTTTTGCGGGGGACTATGGCTACACCTTC,CASSQVSRFAGDYGYTF
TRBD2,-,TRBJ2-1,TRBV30,TGTGCCTGGAGTCGACTAGCGGGCTACAATGAGCAGTTCTTC,CAWSRLAGYNEQFF
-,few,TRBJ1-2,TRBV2,TGTGCCAGCAGTGCAGTGGAAGGAGGCTACACCTTC,CASSAVEGGYTF
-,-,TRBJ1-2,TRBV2,TGTGCCAGCAGTCGACAGTATGGCTACACCTTC,CASSRQYGYTF
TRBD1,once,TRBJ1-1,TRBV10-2,TGCGCCAGCAGGGACAGGGGGCTCGGAGAGGCTTTCTTT,CASRDRGLGEAFF
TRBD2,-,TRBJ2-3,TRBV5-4,TGTGCCAGCAGCTGGGAGCTAGCGGCACTCACAGATACGCAGTATTTT,CASSWELAALTDTQYF
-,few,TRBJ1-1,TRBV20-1,TGCAGTGCTACCCTTGCTGAAGCTTTCTTT,CSATLAEAFF
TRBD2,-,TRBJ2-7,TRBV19,TGTGCCAGTAGTATCTCCTCGACTAGCGGGATTGGGTACGAGCAGTACTTC,CASSISSTSGIGYEQYF
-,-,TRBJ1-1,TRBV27,TGTGCCAGCAGTTTCCGGACAGAGAACACTGAAGCTTTCTTT,CASSFRTENTEAFF
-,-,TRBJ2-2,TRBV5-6,TGTGCCAGCACCCAAATGGGCCCTATATACACCGGGGAGCTGTTTTTT,CASTQMGPIYTGELFF
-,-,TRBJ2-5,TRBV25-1,TGTGCCAGCAGGGGTACGGGTCGGGATGAGCAGTACTTC,CASRGTGRDEQYF
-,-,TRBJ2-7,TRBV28,TGTGCCAGCAGAATCGGGACCCCGAGGGGCTACGAGCAGTACTTC,CASRIGTPRGYEQYF
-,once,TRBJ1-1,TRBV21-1,TGTGCCAGCAGCAAAGGGACACCGAACACTGAAGCTTTCTTT,CASSKGTPNTEAFF
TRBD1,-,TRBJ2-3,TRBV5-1,TGCGCCAGCAGCATAGGGACAGCCACAGATACGCAGTATTTT,CASSIGTATDTQYF
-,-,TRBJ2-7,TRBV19,TGTGCCAGTAGGATGACAGGCGCCCACGAGCAGTACTTC,CASRMTGAHEQYF
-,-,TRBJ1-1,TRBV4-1,TGCGCCAGCAGCCAATACTCCAGGGTGATGAACACTGAAGCTTTCTTT,CASSQYSRVMNTEAFF
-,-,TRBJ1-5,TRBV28,TGTGCCAGCAGTCCTTTTATCAATCAGCCCCAGCATTTT,CASSPFINQPQHF
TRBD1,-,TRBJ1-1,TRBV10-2,TGCGCCAGCGTATTTGACACCGGGACAGCCAACACTGAAGCTTTCTTT,CASVFDTGTANTEAFF
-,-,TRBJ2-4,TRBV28,TGTGCCAGCAGTTTCGCCCACCGAAACATTCAGTACTTC,CASSFAHRNIQYF
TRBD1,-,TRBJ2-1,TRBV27,TGTGCCAGCAGAAAGGGGGACAGGCGTTACAATGAGCAGTTCTTC,CASRKGDRRYNEQFF
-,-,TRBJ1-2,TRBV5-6,TGTGCCAGCAGCTTAGGGGCCGGAGGTGTCTATGGCTACACCTTC,CASSLGAGGVYGYTF
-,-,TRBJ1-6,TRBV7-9,TGTGCCAGCAGCTTACGTTTAGAGGCGGCCCTCCACTTT,CASSLRLEAALHF
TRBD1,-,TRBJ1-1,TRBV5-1,TGCGCCAGCAGCCTACAGGGGGGGAGTAAGGCTTTCTTT,CASSLQGGSKAFF